The 30 T cell receptor beta chains in this list originate from one sample, sequenced in a study of neurological immune-mediated disorders. The time point: longitudinal time-point 1 (baseline). One entry per CDR3 protein, called by TCRdb with MiXCR from the 5' RACE reads. This sample has some 60,000 distinct CDR3 sequences; approximately 12% occur once, and the top ten carry approximately 6.6%. The material sequenced was PBMCs. These receptors originate from a male donor with HTLV-1-associated myelopathy (HAM/TSP).

This clonotype was recorded at least ten times. The chain has TRBV29-1 and TRBJ1-1; 7 positions match TRBD1. After removal of 6 bases from V and 0 bases from J, the junction contained 4 bases not matched to a gene. The CDR3 totals 13 residues. Germline V gives CDR1 SQVTM, CDR2 ANQGSEA. CDR3 loop: CSVGGQLNTEAFF. The CDR3 bases are TGCAGCGTCGGGGGACAGTTGAACACTGAAGCTTTCTTT. Together with reference TRBV29-1 and TRBJ1-1, the CDR3 gives the full variable domain: SAVISQKPSRDICQRGTSLTIQCQVDSQVTMMFWYRQQPGQSLTLIATANQGSEATYESGFVIDKFPISRPNLTFSTLTVSNMSPEDSSIYLCSVGGQLNTEAFFGQGTRLTVV.

This clonotype has ten or more counts. The chain has TRBV24-1 and TRBJ1-1, with D unclear. The CDR3 is 14 amino acids. Per the germline V gene, CDR1 is KGHDR and CDR2 is SFDVKD. V lost 0 bases to trimming and J lost 8 bases, with 12 bases between them. The CDR3 region has the DNA TGTGCCACCAGTGATTTGGAGCCGGGATCCGAAGCTTTCTTT. This gives the protein CATSDLEPGSEAFF.

This clonotype appeared many times. V and J are TRBV6-5 and TRBJ1-1; D not certain. There are 15 residues in the CDR3. The V gene's germline CDR1 is MNHEY and CDR2 SVGAGI. Trimming stripped 1 base from V and 5 bases from J, with 14 bases between. The DNA for the CDR3 is TGTGCCAGCAGTTACTTAGGCGCCCGAGGGACTGAAGCTTTCTTT. Translating it yields CASSYLGARGTEAFF.

This clonotype was detected only a few times. With a much larger clone just one base away, this may be a read error. The V call is TRBV6-5, the J call TRBJ2-5; 8 bases are shared with TRBD1. In germline, CDR1 is MNHEY, CDR2 SVGAGI. This CDR3 spans 14 amino acids. J was trimmed by 5 bases and V by 4 bases; bases with no gene match: 6. The CDR3 DNA follows: TGTGCCAGCAGTTTGACAGGGGTAGTGGAGACCCAGTACTTC. Protein product: CASSLTGVVETQYF.

For the CDR3, the DNA is TGTGCCAGCAGTTACCCCTCCGGGGCAAATCAGCCCCAGCATTTT. Translated: CASSYPSGANQPQHF. The rearrangement links TRBV6-2 or TRBV6-3 to TRBJ1-5, with TRBD1 as a possible D gene (5 bases). The V gene lost 2 bases and the J gene lost 4 bases, with 12 bases spanning the gap. The length of the CDR3 is 15 residues. In germline, CDR1 is MNHEY, CDR2 SVGEGT.

A remark on this clonotype: At one boundary the junction diverges from the germline segment, which might be a read error. V usage is TRBV7-7 and J usage is TRBJ1-3; tentatively, D is TRBD1 (6 bases). Germline values: CDR1 SSHAT, CDR2 FNYEAQ (reference sequence). The CDR3 length is 17 residues. CDR3 amino acids: CASSLGLHRDPGNTIYF. DNA for the CDR3: TGTGCTAGCAGCTTGGGTCTTCACAGGGACCCTGGAAACACCATATATTTT.

This clonotype is labeled as medium-sized. The chain has TRBV10-3 and TRBJ1-5; D might be TRBD1 (5 bases). The CDR3 consists of 16 residues. With 2 bases removed from V and 2 bases from J, the gap between germline ends came to 13 bases. From germline, CDR1 is ENHRY and CDR2 SYGVKD. DNA for the CDR3: TGTGCCATCAGTGAGGTGAGGGGTGGCGGCAATCAGCCCCAGCATTTT. It is translated as CAISEVRGGGNQPQHF.

This clonotype was observed at least ten times. The chain links TRBV18 to TRBJ2-5, with D uncertain. The CDR3 spans 13 residues. In germline, CDR1 is KGHSH, CDR2 LQKENI. Trimming stripped 5 bases from V and 4 bases from J, with 11 bases between. For the CDR3, the DNA is TGTGCCAGCTCAGGGCCTGGCGGAGAGACCCAGTACTTC. As protein: CASSGPGGETQYF.

The table lists this clonotype with many counts. This chain uses TRBV28 with TRBJ2-7; D gene unclear. The CDR3 is made up of 13 amino acids. Trimming took 6 bases from V and 3 from J, leaving 12 bases between them. CDR1 and CDR2 (germline): MDHEN, SYDVKM. CDR3 protein: CASSYPSVYEQYF. In nucleotides, the CDR3 is TGTGCCAGCAGCTACCCTTCGGTCTACGAGCAGTACTTC.

There are many counts of this clonotype. The chain recombines TRBV6-5 with TRBJ1-3; TRBD1 might be the D (5 bases). Germline V gene lookup returns CDR1 MNHEY and CDR2 SVGAGI. Trimming took 0 bases from V and 0 from J, leaving 6 bases between them. This CDR3 spans 15 amino acids. The CDR3 nucleotides read TGTGCCAGCAGTTACTCGGGGGGCTCTGGAAACACCATATATTTT. It encodes CASSYSGGSGNTIYF.

This clonotype has a count of ten or more. The chain recombines TRBV5-1 with TRBJ2-3, with TRBD1 as a possible D gene (5 bases). The V gene's germline CDR1 is SGHRS and CDR2 YFSETQ. The CDR3 is 14 amino acids. The V gene lost 0 bases and the J gene lost 5 bases, with 10 bases spanning the gap. For the CDR3, the DNA is TGCGCCAGCAGCTTGGAAGGGGCCCAAGATACGCAGTATTTT. Protein: CASSLEGAQDTQYF.

The genes are TRBV12-3 or TRBV12-4 and TRBJ1-6; no definite D call. V gave up 6 bases and J gave up 2 bases, with 14 bases separating them. This CDR3 region has 16 residues. The CDR3 nucleotides are TGTGCCAGCAGGGCGCCTACTGGAGCCTATAATTCACCCCTCCACTTT. Its protein is CASRAPTGAYNSPLHF.

This clonotype was seen ten or more times. This chain connects TRBV10-3 to TRBJ2-5; 8 nucleotides line up with TRBD1. With V trimmed by 10 bases and J by 4 bases, 5 bases remained unmatched. The CDR3 has 12 residues. CDR1 ENHRY and CDR2 SYGVKD come from the germline V gene. The CDR3 spells CATRTGIETQYF. The CDR3 coding sequence is TGTGCCACCAGGACAGGGATAGAGACCCAGTACTTC.

This clonotype has at least ten counts. The V gene is TRBV4-3, the J gene TRBJ2-2; D is unclear. Germline values: CDR1 LGHNA, CDR2 YSLEER. The CDR3 loop spans 14 amino acids. Trimming cost V 1 base and J 5 bases, with 8 bases left between them. CDR3 nucleotides: TGCGCCAGCAGCCAAGTCATGGGGACCGGGGAGCTGTTTTTT. This codes for CASSQVMGTGELFF.

This clonotype was detected a few times. This sequence joins TRBV6-2 or TRBV6-3 and TRBJ2-7, with D perhaps given as TRBD1 or TRBD2 (5 bases each). The germline V gene encodes CDR1 MNHEY and CDR2 SVGEGT. The V end was cut by 2 bases, the J end by 1 base, with 15 bases between. This CDR3 has 16 amino acids. The CDR3 region is CASSYPTGRRSYEQYF. The CDR3 bases are TGTGCCAGCAGTTACCCCACGGGACGCCGTTCCTACGAGCAGTACTTC.

This clonotype has at least ten counts. The CDR3 is CSVGSRVPINYGYTF. CDR3 sequence (DNA): TGCAGCGTTGGCTCCCGGGTTCCGATTAACTATGGCTACACCTTC. The chain combines TRBV29-1 with TRBJ1-2; D is undetermined. Per the germline V gene, CDR1 is SQVTM and CDR2 is ANQGSEA. The CDR3 extends over 15 amino acids. V was shortened by 4 bases and J by 1 base, with 16 bases between the two germline ends.

This clonotype was detected ten times or more. V usage is TRBV5-1 and J usage is TRBJ2-5; 15 nucleotides align to TRBD2. Germline V lookup: CDR1 SGHRS, CDR2 YFSETQ. The CDR3 is 18 residues long. V gave up 3 bases and J gave up 0 bases; unmatched junction bases: 6. The CDR3 DNA follows: TGCGCCAGCAGCTCAGGACTAGCGGGGGGGCGGTACCAAGAGACCCAGTACTTC. This sequence encodes CASSSGLAGGRYQETQYF.

This clonotype was counted ten times or more. The chain is built from TRBV20-1 and TRBJ2-2; D gene unclear. Trimming stripped 6 bases from V and 7 bases from J, with 9 bases between. CDR1 DFQATT and CDR2 SNEGSKA come from the germline V gene (reference sequence). The CDR3 is 11 amino acids. This CDR3 is CSATLGGELFF. Here the CDR3 DNA reads TGCAGTGCCACGTTGGGCGGGGAGCTGTTTTTT.

Ten or more counts support this clonotype. The V gene is TRBV6-6, the J gene TRBJ1-1; no firm D call. Trimming removed 7 bases at V and 1 base at J, with 13 bases between. The CDR3 runs 14 residues. Per the germline V gene, CDR1 is MNHNY and CDR2 is SVGAGI (reference sequence). CDR3 sequence: CASKPQHGNTEAFF. CDR3 DNA: TGTGCCAGCAAACCCCAGCACGGGAACACTGAAGCTTTCTTT.

The chain employs TRBV29-1 and TRBJ2-7; no firm D call. This CDR3 is 13 amino acids long. Germline-derived CDR1 and CDR2 are SQVTM and ANQGSEA. Trimming removed 5 bases from V and 5 bases from J, with 16 bases in between. CDR3 protein: CSVQRTARDEQYF. CDR3 DNA sequence: TGCAGCGTTCAGAGGACCGCACGCGACGAGCAGTACTTC.

This clonotype was found many times. The J gene is TRBJ1-1, the V gene TRBV7-2, with D possibly matching TRBD1 (5 bases). The CDR3 has 16 residues. CDR1 and CDR2 from the germline V gene are SGHTA and FQGNSA. Trimming removed 7 bases from V and 2 bases from J, with 20 bases in between. CDR3 nucleotide sequence: TGTGCCAGCACCCGATTCCAGGGAGCCCAAAACACTGAAGCTTTCTTT. Protein: CASTRFQGAQNTEAFF.

This clonotype appeared many times. This chain connects TRBV5-1 to TRBJ1-1; D may be TRBD1 (5 bases). The ends were cut back, 0 bases at V and 6 bases at J, with 12 bases in the middle. CDR3 length: 14 residues. Germline V gene lookup returns CDR1 SGHRS and CDR2 YFSETQ. CDR3 nucleotide sequence: TGCGCCAGCAGCTTGGCGGGGGGTCCCTCTGAAGCTTTCTTT. Encoded protein: CASSLAGGPSEAFF. Complete variable domain (other parts from reference TRBV5-1 and TRBJ1-1): KAGVTQTPRYLIKTRGQQVTLSCSPISGHRSVSWYQQTPGQGLQFLFEYFSETQRNKGNFPGRFSGRQFSNSRSEMNVSTLELGDSALYLCASSLAGGPSEAFFGQGTRLTVV.

This clonotype appeared many times. CDR3 bases: TGCGCCAGCAGCCGGCGCAGGGATGGCGAGCAGTACTTC. It yields the protein CASSRRRDGEQYF. The J gene is TRBJ2-7, the V gene TRBV5-1, with D possibly matching TRBD1 (5 bases). V lost 4 bases, J lost 6 bases, and 14 bases lay in between. The CDR3 is 13 amino acids. Germline V lookup: CDR1 SGHRS, CDR2 YFSETQ.

This clonotype was found many times. The V call is TRBV12-3 or TRBV12-4, the J call TRBJ2-3; D unresolved. The V end lost 7 bases, the J end lost 6 bases, and 11 bases lay between the germline ends. CDR3 size: 12 residues. The CDR3 DNA reads TGTGCCAGCACGCCCCTCCCTGATACGCAGTATTTT. The encoded protein is CASTPLPDTQYF.

This clonotype has a count of ten or more. The V gene is TRBV19, the J gene TRBJ2-3; D call uncertain. The CDR3 runs 13 residues. The V end was cut by 4 bases, the J end by 4 bases, with 9 bases between. CDR1 and CDR2 from the germline V gene are LNHDA and SQIVND (reference sequence). This CDR3 reads CASSKGEPDTQYF. In DNA form, the CDR3 reads TGTGCCAGTAGTAAAGGAGAGCCAGATACGCAGTATTTT.

This clonotype was observed at least ten times. The rearrangement uses TRBV6-5 and TRBJ2-7; no clear D. V lost 0 bases and J 2 bases, leaving 11 bases between the germline ends. Germline CDR1 is MNHEY and CDR2 is SVGAGI. The CDR3 is 15 amino acids. In nucleotides, the CDR3 is TGTGCCAGCAGTTACTCGATCCCTGCCGCCTACGAGCAGTACTTC. It encodes CASSYSIPAAYEQYF.

On this clonotype itself: A much larger clone differs by one base, so this may be a read error. The rearrangement links TRBV5-1 to TRBJ1-5; TRBD1 matches 7 bases. The CDR3 length is 14 residues. Germline V gives CDR1 SGHRS, CDR2 YFSETQ. J gave up 6 bases and V 4 bases, and 7 bases lay outside the gene matches. Here the CDR3 reads CASSPGTELQPQHF. The CDR3 nucleotides are TGCGCCAGCAGCCCCGGGACAGAACTTCAGCCCCAGCATTTT. Looking up the rest from reference TRBV5-1 and TRBJ1-5 gives the full variable domain: KAGVTQTPRYLIKTRGQQVTLSCSPISGHRSVSWYQQTPGQGLQFLFEYFSETQRNKGNFPGRFSGRQFSNSRSEMNVSTLELGDSALYLCASSPGTELQPQHFGDGTRLSIL.

This clonotype was seen repeatedly, ten times or more. The chain employs TRBV7-9 and TRBJ2-6; D is uncertain. This CDR3 contains 15 residues. The germline gives CDR1 SEHNR, CDR2 FQNEAQ (reference sequence). V was clipped by 0 bases and J by 0 bases, with 3 bases between them. CDR3 nucleotides: TGTGCCAGCAGCTTAGCTAGCTCTGGGGCCAACGTCCTGACTTTC. This translates into CASSLASSGANVLTF.

The sample holds many counts of this clonotype. This chain joins TRBV5-1 and TRBJ2-2; D gene ambiguous. The germline CDR1 and CDR2 sequences are SGHRS and YFSETQ. The ends were cut back, 3 bases at V and 4 bases at J, with 7 bases in the middle. The CDR3 runs 13 residues. CDR3 in amino acids: CASSWGTTGELFF. CDR3 sequence (DNA): TGCGCCAGCAGCTGGGGTACCACCGGGGAGCTGTTTTTT.

This clonotype showed up many times. The V call is TRBV7-9, the J call TRBJ1-4; D might be TRBD1 (5 bases). The germline V gene encodes CDR1 SEHNR and CDR2 FQNEAQ (reference sequence). V was pared by 8 bases and J by 4 bases, with 11 bases between. This CDR3 spans 13 amino acids. The CDR3 loop reads CASGRGFNEKLFF. The CDR3 nucleotides read TGTGCCAGCGGTAGGGGTTTTAATGAAAAACTGTTTTTT.